This TCR beta chain was captured in a study of beta chain features in type 1 diabetes listed by TCRdb under 2018. General notes on the study: Mean age, gender distribution, total cell number and subset yield did not differ between patients and healthy donors. The study compared TCRB repertoires of sorted circulating CD4+ T cell subsets between recently diagnosed type 1 diabetes patients and matched healthy donors. Whereas all 30 or so donors provided naive and central memory subsets, regulatory and stem cell-like memory subsets were isolated from just 8 patients and roughly eight healthy donors. A total of just under 110,000,000 sorted cells were examined across all samples, and RNA yield correlated strongly with the number of cells per subset. Summary of the overall study and its limitations: Shorter templates might have been favored by PCR, but patient and control samples were amplified and corrected together, so both groups would have been affected equally by any skew. Sequencing cDNA rather than genomic DNA could over-represent highly expressing activated cells, although activation and CD3 levels did not differ between groups. Only small numbers of individuals were included in the HLA sub-analyses, which left unresolved whether HLA type had any influence on TCRB rearrangement. At VDJ recombination sites, type 1 diabetes patients had fewer insertions and more deleted nucleotides, which implies abnormalities in thymic rearrangement. In all four CD4+ subsets, TCRB CDR3 length was moderately but significantly shorter in type 1 diabetes patients. The naive, central memory and regulatory TCRB repertoires appeared to resemble one another more closely among patients than among healthy donors.

This clone was seen a handful of times. Its recognized antigen is unknown. Base qualities are not provided; no much larger clone lies one nucleotide away. The entire amount of isolated RNA was reverse transcribed using the High Capacity cDNA Reverse Transcription Kit, so the sequenced TCRB transcripts were expressed ones. Deep immunoSEQ sequencing was performed on naive, central memory and regulatory T cell samples, with an average of roughly 3.6 million total reads per sample. Sorted cells were lysed in RLT buffer, and RNA was extracted using DNase-treated RNeasy Micro or Mini kits according to cell number. To prevent cross-contamination, each cell subset was processed individually, whereas patient and healthy donor samples were processed jointly. TCRB sequences were amplified from cDNA with the immunoSEQ multiplex PCR, producing 87-bp fragments spanning the CDR3 region. Amplicons were sequenced on the Illumina HiSeq platform. As for the original processing: PCR bias was computationally corrected using synthetic template baselines, reads within Hamming distance 2 were collapsed, and singletons that could not be merged were discarded. Reads were aligned to IMGT to assign V, D and J genes, CDR3 length, and insertions or deletions at six rearrangement sites. Within each subset, clonotype counts were normalized to the number of sorted cells before true diversity and Gini coefficients were calculated with the tcR R package. Repertoire sharing was quantified using the overlap coefficient calculated on TCRB nucleotide sequences. TCRdb stores this immuneACCESS table with in-frame sequences only. Part of the clones is absent; in the studies checked, under half of the shortfall reflects unresolved V genes, and no reason is known for the rest. D and trimming come from the DNA, and the V and J calls and clone size come from that table. The sample has some 150,000 clones on record, approximately 12% of them singletons. Roughly 2% of the sample comes from the top ten.

A single peripheral blood draw of about 116 mL on average was collected from each donor into heparinised tubes. A BD FACSAria II was used to sort naive, central memory, regulatory and stem cell-like memory CD4+ T cells with a panel that included CD45RO, CCR7, CD25, CD127, CD95 and CD27. A purity above 95% was achieved for all sorted populations. Right away, PBMCs were isolated by Lymphoprep density gradient centrifugation and were stained directly, with no culture step. So that batch effects would be minimized, each experiment stained and sorted samples in pairs, pairing one healthy donor with one patient. The CDR3 covers 11 residues, taking in both the cysteine and the phenylalanine. The CDR3 DNA has 33 bases and is translated from base 1. V loses 6 bases, J loses 2 bases, and the germline ends lie 4 bases apart. CDR1 SGHTA and CDR2 FQGTGA are derived from the germline V gene.

This TCR derives from a man aged 18 to 29 in good health. This chain is built from TRBV7-3 and TRBJ2-5; the D gene remains uncertain. The source material was central memory CD4+ T cells from blood. The CDR3 reads as follows: CASRIQETQYF. The DNA sequence is TGTGCCAGCAGGATTCAAGAGACCCAGTACTTC.